One sample yielded the 22 T cell receptor beta chains listed below, sequenced in a study of blood T cell repertoires in COVID-19 (dated by TCRdb to 2020 to 2021). Library prep was done by the immunoSEQ multiplex PCR assay. TCRdb took this table from immuneACCESS and kept in-frame rearrangements with V and J called. Such tables lack part of the clones; where checked against another copy, unresolved V genes explain under half of the gap, and the rest is unexplained. Across this sample there are 95,000 to 150,000 clones, with over 75% seen only once. The top ten clones comprise roughly 1.2% of the sample. The sequencing sample was made of peripheral blood. These receptors all stem from a woman of 80 years or more with acute or convalescent COVID-19.

This clone was counted once. The J gene is TRBJ2-3, the V gene TRBV11-2; a possible D gene is TRBD2 (5 bases). V lost 3 bases and J lost 0, with 16 bases in between. Germline lookup yields CDR1 SGHAT and CDR2 FQNNGV. The CDR3 spans 17 residues. The CDR3 coding sequence is TGTGCCAGCAGCTTGTCGTGGAGGACGTCTAGCACAGATACGCAGTATTTT. Encoded protein: CASSLSWRTSSTDTQYF. Drawing the rest from reference TRBV11-2 and TRBJ2-3, the complete variable domain is EAGVAQSPRYKIIEKRQSVAFWCNPISGHATLYWYQQILGQGPKLLIQFQNNGVVDDSQLPKDRFSAERLKGVDSTLKIQPAKLEDSAVYLCASSLSWRTSSTDTQYFGPGTRLTVL.

This sequence joins TRBV6-5 and TRBJ1-1; TRBD1 agrees at 9 bases. The length of the CDR3 is 13 residues. Per the germline V gene, CDR1 is MNHEY and CDR2 is SVGAGI. The trim removed 5 bases at V and 11 bases at J, leaving 9 bases unmatched. The CDR3 protein is CASSTGGEGRAFF. The CDR3 region has the DNA TGTGCCAGCAGTACAGGGGGCGAGGGGCGGGCTTTCTTT.

This sequence joins TRBV19 and TRBJ1-5, with D hard to call. CDR1 and CDR2 from the germline V gene are LNHDA and SQIVND (reference sequence). V shed 11 bases and J shed 0 bases, with 29 bases lying between them. The CDR3 extends over 19 amino acids. CDR3 protein: CASNGVGGRPGASNQPQHF. The CDR3 DNA sequence: TGTGCCTCGAATGGGGTTGGAGGACGACCTGGAGCTAGCAATCAGCCCCAGCATTTT.

The gene calls are TRBV24-1 and TRBJ2-3; 13 bases align to TRBD2. There are 17 residues in the CDR3. The J segment lost 1 base and the V segment lost 3 bases, leaving 3 bases of the junction unmatched. Germline V gives CDR1 KGHDR, CDR2 SFDVKD. The chain's CDR3 is CATSDPGTSGGTDTQYF. CDR3 DNA: TGTGCCACCAGTGATCCCGGGACTAGCGGGGGCACAGATACGCAGTATTTT.

CDR3: CASSQAGSTEAFF. As DNA, the CDR3 is TGTGCCAGCAGCCAAGCCGGGAGCACTGAAGCTTTCTTT. The chain links TRBV3-1 (or the pseudogene TRBV3-2) to TRBJ1-1; D is uncertain. The CDR3 consists of 13 residues. The germline V and J ends were trimmed by 1 base and 4 bases, with 7 bases remaining between them. Germline V gene data show CDR1 as LGHDT and CDR2 as YNNKEL (reference sequence).

V and J are TRBV28 and TRBJ1-3; 10 bases agree with TRBD1. The CDR3 totals 16 residues. Germline assignment: CDR1 MDHEN and CDR2 SYDVKM. Germline trimming cut 6 bases from V and 4 bases from J; bases unmatched to any gene: 9. CDR3 sequence (DNA): TGTGCCAGCAGCTCATGGGGACAGGGGAACGGAAACACCATATATTTT. Protein product: CASSSWGQGNGNTIYF. The whole variable domain, remainder taken from reference TRBV28 and TRBJ1-3, is DVKVTQSSRYLVKRTGEKVFLECVQDMDHENMFWYRQDPGLGLRLIYFSYDVKMKEKGDIPEGYSVSREKKERFSLILESASTNQTSMYLCASSSWGQGNGNTIYFGEGSWLTVV.

This rearrangement joins TRBV7-2 to TRBJ1-6; D is undetermined. V was trimmed by 5 bases and J by 10 bases, leaving 12 bases between them. Germline lookup yields CDR1 SGHTA and CDR2 FQGNSA. The CDR3 is made up of 13 amino acids. Here the CDR3 DNA reads TGTGCCAGCAGCGTGAGAGTTAGCTCACCCCTCCACTTT. Its translation: CASSVRVSSPLHF. Full variable domain (remainder filled in from reference TRBV7-2 and TRBJ1-6): GAGVSQSPSNKVTEKGKDVELRCDPISGHTALYWYRQSLGQGLEFLIYFQGNSAPDKSGLPSDRFSAERTGGSVSTLTIQRTQQEDSAVYLCASSVRVSSPLHFGNGTRLTVT.

This chain connects TRBV4-2 to TRBJ1-2; 8 nucleotides align to TRBD1. V was clipped by 0 bases and J by 3 bases; unmatched bases: 6. The V gene's germline CDR1 is LGHNA and CDR2 YNFKEQ. This CDR3 comprises 16 residues. CDR3 in DNA: TGTGCCAGCAGCCAAGAAGGGGGACAGGCGTACTATGGCTACACCTTC. Its protein product is CASSQEGGQAYYGYTF.

CDR3 sequence: CASSLELADNEQFF. CDR3 in DNA: TGTGCCAGCAGCTTAGAACTAGCGGACAATGAGCAGTTCTTC. This chain links TRBV13 with TRBJ2-1; 8 bases are a match to TRBD2. V was pared by 1 base and J by 5 bases, with 1 base of the junction left unmatched. Per germline, CDR1 PRHDT and CDR2 FYEKMQ (reference sequence). The CDR3 is made up of 14 amino acids.

The chain links TRBV28 to TRBJ1-2; 10 bases line up with TRBD1. Germline V CDR1 and CDR2: MDHEN, SYDVKM. J lost 4 bases, V lost 5 bases, and 10 bases had no gene match. This CDR3 spans 16 amino acids. CDR3 region: CASSPRQGALVYGYTF. In DNA form, the CDR3 reads TGTGCCAGCAGTCCACGACAGGGGGCGCTGGTCTATGGCTACACCTTC.

The CDR3 nucleotides are TGTGCCAGTAGTATGGCTAGCGGGCAGACAGATACGCAGTATTTT. This codes for CASSMASGQTDTQYF. This chain joins TRBV19 and TRBJ2-3, with 8 bases aligning to TRBD2. J lost 3 bases, V lost 3 bases, and 5 bases had no gene match. Germline V gene data show CDR1 as LNHDA and CDR2 as SQIVND (reference sequence). The CDR3 contains 15 residues.

The chain joins TRBV10-2 to TRBJ2-7; D is unresolved. V lost 5 bases and J lost 3, with 8 bases in between. The CDR3 has 12 amino acids. CDR1 WSHSY and CDR2 SAAADI come from the germline V gene. CDR3 nucleotides: TGCGCCAGCAGTAGTTCGGGCTACGAGCAGTACTTC. Translated: CASSSSGYEQYF.

The CDR3 region is CASSSPTGNEQFF. CDR3 DNA sequence: TGTGCCAGCAGCTCTCCGACTGGAAATGAGCAGTTCTTC. J is TRBJ2-1 and V is TRBV7-6; D uncertain. The CDR3 length is 13 residues. The V end was cut by 4 bases, the J end by 7 bases, with 11 bases between. Germline V gives CDR1 SGHVS, CDR2 FNYEAQ.

This chain uses TRBV10-3 with TRBJ2-5; D is perhaps TRBD2 (5 bases). Germline V gives CDR1 ENHRY, CDR2 SYGVKD. V lost 0 bases and J 5 bases, leaving 10 bases between the germline ends. This CDR3 contains 14 residues. The CDR3 region has the DNA TGTGCCATCAGTGAGTCCGGCCCGGGGGAGACCCAGTACTTC. As protein: CAISESGPGETQYF.

This clone appeared a single time. The CDR3 sequence is CASIGQGYEKLFF. The CDR3 nucleotides are TGTGCCAGTATTGGACAGGGTTATGAAAAACTGTTTTTT. This rearrangement joins TRBV19 to TRBJ1-4, with 8 bases that match TRBD1. Germline CDR1 and CDR2: LNHDA and SQIVND (reference sequence). J was trimmed by 6 bases and V by 7 bases; bases with no gene match: 4. The CDR3 is 13 residues long. Full variable domain (remainder filled in from reference TRBV19 and TRBJ1-4): DGGITQSPKYLFRKEGQNVTLSCEQNLNHDAMYWYRQDPGQGLRLIYYSQIVNDFQKGDIAEGYSVSREKKESFPLTVTSAQKNPTAFYLCASIGQGYEKLFFGSGTQLSVL.

The J gene is TRBJ1-4, the V gene TRBV28; TRBD1 is a possible D gene (5 bases). V was trimmed by 6 bases and J by 7 bases, leaving 24 bases between them. The CDR3 is made up of 17 amino acids. The germline V gene has CDR1 MDHEN and CDR2 SYDVKM. The CDR3 loop is CASSSMGRGFGGEKLFF. Here the CDR3 DNA reads TGTGCCAGCAGCTCTATGGGGCGGGGGTTCGGGGGTGAAAAACTGTTTTTT.

J is TRBJ2-7 and V is TRBV19; 9 bases align to TRBD1. The CDR3 has 14 residues. V lost 2 bases and J lost 6; bases outside the gene matches: 5. The germline V gene has CDR1 LNHDA and CDR2 SQIVND (reference sequence). The DNA of the CDR3 is TGTGCCAGTAGTATACTGGGACAGGGTGCCGAGCAGTACTTC. Its protein is CASSILGQGAEQYF.

This chain uses TRBV19 with TRBJ1-4, with TRBD1 as a possible D gene (6 bases). CDR3 length: 14 residues. V gave up 6 bases and J gave up 8 bases, with 16 bases separating them. The germline CDR1 and CDR2 sequences are LNHDA and SQIVND (reference sequence). In DNA form, the CDR3 reads TGTGCCAGTAGCTACGGACAGAGAAGAGAAAAACTGTTTTTT. Its protein product is CASSYGQRREKLFF.

The V and J genes are TRBV4-2 and TRBJ1-2; D may be TRBD1 (6 bases). The V end lost 0 bases, the J end lost 7 bases, and 21 bases lay between the germline ends. Per the germline V gene, CDR1 is LGHNA and CDR2 is YNFKEQ. The CDR3 spans 17 residues. For the CDR3, the DNA is TGTGCCAGCAGCCAAGAGGGGGCCGTCGGCCGGGGTTTTGGCTACACCTTC. This codes for CASSQEGAVGRGFGYTF.

The chain carries TRBV6-1 and TRBJ1-6, with D unresolved. V was cut by 2 bases and J by 8 bases, with 13 bases left in between. CDR3 length: 15 amino acids. CDR1 is MNHNS and CDR2 is SASEGT in the germline V gene. CDR3 DNA: TGTGCCAGCAGTGAATACGAGGTAACCTATTCACCCCTCCACTTT. Its protein is CASSEYEVTYSPLHF.

This chain connects TRBV29-1 to TRBJ2-5, with unresolved D. V shed 6 bases and J shed 5 bases, with 10 bases lying between them. This CDR3 spans 11 amino acids. Germline V gene data show CDR1 as SQVTM and CDR2 as ANQGSEA. The CDR3 loop is CSVMTRETQYF. In nucleotides, the CDR3 is TGCAGCGTGATGACGAGGGAGACCCAGTACTTC.

The CDR3 loop is CASSRQGTGGYTF. For the CDR3, the DNA is TGTGCCAGTAGTCGACAGGGTACGGGTGGCTACACCTTC. The gene calls are TRBV19 and TRBJ1-2; 7 nucleotides align to TRBD1. V shed 5 bases and J 7 bases; nucleotides not matched to a gene: 7. The CDR3 spans 13 residues. Germline lookup yields CDR1 LNHDA and CDR2 SQIVND (reference sequence).